A selection of T cell receptor beta chains follows, all from one sample in a study of read filtering for tumor transcriptome and immune sequencing. TCRdb independently ran MiXCR on the reads; one entry per CDR3 protein. The data show roughly 41,000 distinct CDR3 sequences, roughly 13% seen once. The sequencing input was a population of CD138-negative cells sorted from bone marrow. These receptors all come from a donor at least 40 years old with multiple myeloma. Each CDR3 is given with its conserved first and last residue. D genes are given only for firm matches. Clone size is given for some rows only: seen once, a few or many times, or a class if the clone is expanded.

cdr3_aa cdr3_nt j_call v_call d_call clone_size
CASSPLPPPNTGELFF TGTGCCAGCAGTCCCCTTCCCCCACCGAACACCGGGGAGCTGTTTTTT TRBJ2-2 TRBV6-1 . many
CASSYFRDTGELFF TGTGCCAGCAGTTATTTCAGGGACACCGGGGAGCTGTTTTTT TRBJ2-2 TRBV6-2/TRBV6-3 . many
CASGLTPRGTEAFF TGTGCTAGTGGTCTTACACCGCGCGGCACTGAAGCTTTCTTT TRBJ1-1 TRBV12-5 . few
CASNTQYF TGTGCCAGCAACACGCAGTATTTT TRBJ2-3 TRBV2 . many
CASSYGTSGRLPTDTQYF TGTGCCAGCAGTTACGGGACTAGCGGAAGGCTTCCCACAGATACGCAGTATTTT TRBJ2-3 TRBV6-5 TRBD2 .
CAWSVSLTGENQPQRF TGTGCCTGGAGTGTATCTCTCACAGGTGAGAATCAGCCCCAGCGTTTT TRBJ1-5 TRBV30 . .
CASSFYGSETQYF TGTGCCAGCAGTTTTTACGGGAGCGAGACCCAGTACTTC TRBJ2-5 TRBV6-6 . many
CASSSGVNTGELFF TGTGCCAGCAGTTCGGGGGTAAACACCGGGGAGCTGTTTTTT TRBJ2-2 TRBV7-3 . many
CASSLVAITSEIPYEQYF TGTGCCAGCAGCTTAGTTGCGATCACTAGCGAGATACCCTACGAGCAGTACTTC TRBJ2-7 TRBV7-6 TRBD2 many
CASSFGGFNGYTF TGTGCCAGCAGCTTTGGGGGGTTCAATGGCTACACCTTC TRBJ1-2 TRBV11-2 . many
CASSLAQTDTQYF TGTGCCAGCAGCTTAGCGCAGACAGATACGCAGTATTTT TRBJ2-3 TRBV7-6 . many
CASSYGPSSGNTIYF TGTGCCAGCAGTTACGGTCCTAGCTCTGGAAACACCATATATTTT TRBJ1-3 TRBV6-6 . few
CAISESGGRSTEAFF TGTGCCATCAGTGAGTCAGGGGGGAGGTCCACTGAAGCTTTCTTT TRBJ1-1 TRBV10-3 . many
CSARYNSYEQYF TGCAGTGCTAGGTACAACTCCTACGAGCAGTACTTC TRBJ2-7 TRBV20-1 . few
CSAPRTGGFGELFF TGCAGTGCTCCGAGGACAGGGGGCTTCGGGGAGCTGTTTTTT TRBJ2-2 TRBV20-1 TRBD1 many
CASSLSEGGPSSYNEQFF TGTGCCAGCAGCTTAAGTGAGGGAGGGCCGAGCTCCTACAATGAGCAGTTCTTC TRBJ2-1 TRBV7-6 TRBD2 many
CASSAGTQETQYF TGTGCCAGCAGCGCCGGGACACAAGAGACCCAGTACTTC TRBJ2-5 TRBV7-2 . many
CASRGGQPNTGEPSF TGTGCCAGCAGGGGGGGACAGCCGAACACCGGGGAGCCGTCTTTT TRBJ2-2 TRBV12-3/TRBV12-4 . .
CSARAPDFQETQYF TGCAGTGCTAGGGCGCCCGATTTTCAAGAGACCCAGTACTTC TRBJ2-5 TRBV20-1 . many
CASSQDGATTGELFF TGTGCCAGCAGCCAAGATGGGGCTACCACCGGGGAGCTGTTTTTT TRBJ2-2 TRBV4-2 . many
CSGQGQNTEAFF TGCAGTGGACAGGGACAAAACACTGAAGCTTTCTTT TRBJ1-1 TRBV20-1 TRBD1 many
CASRAGTGAGNTIYF TGTGCCAGCAGGGCCGGGACAGGGGCAGGAAACACCATATATTTT TRBJ1-3 TRBV2 TRBD1 few
CASRPGTTGTYEQYF TGTGCCAGCAGACCCGGGACCACGGGTACCTACGAGCAGTACTTC TRBJ2-7 TRBV28 . .
CASSQDWGGYEQYF TGTGCCAGCAGCCAAGATTGGGGTGGGTACGAGCAGTACTTC TRBJ2-7 TRBV4-2 . many
CASSEGLAVYEQYF TGTGCCAGCAGCGAAGGACTAGCGGTCTACGAGCAGTACTTC TRBJ2-7 TRBV9 TRBD2 many
CASSLGELNEQFF TGTGCCAGCAGTTTGGGGGAGTTAAATGAGCAGTTCTTC TRBJ2-1 TRBV12-3/TRBV12-4 . many
CASSLLAAPYNEQFF TGTGCCAGCAGCTTATTAGCAGCTCCCTACAATGAGCAGTTCTTC TRBJ2-1 TRBV7-2 . medium-sized
CASSQAQGEPYEQYF TGCGCCAGCAGCCAAGCACAGGGAGAGCCCTACGAGCAGTACTTC TRBJ2-7 TRBV4-1 . few
CSAVGTSGSADTQYF TGCAGCGCCGTCGGGACTAGCGGGAGCGCAGATACGCAGTATTTT TRBJ2-3 TRBV29-1 TRBD2 .
CAWSVGLNEQFF TGTGCCTGGAGTGTAGGTCTCAATGAGCAGTTCTTC TRBJ2-1 TRBV30 . many
CASSPVAGVHTGELFF TGTGCCAGCTCACCTGTAGCGGGAGTACACACCGGGGAGCTGTTTTTT TRBJ2-2 TRBV18 TRBD2 many
CASSQIFRGPRNQPQHF TGTGCCAGCAGCCAAATTTTCCGGGGGCCACGCAATCAGCCCCAGCATTTT TRBJ1-5 TRBV4-2 . many
CASSVPDRDRGADTQYF TGTGCCAGCAGTGTCCCCGACAGGGATCGCGGTGCAGATACGCAGTATTTT TRBJ2-3 TRBV6-1 TRBD1 many
CASSQGRRQLGGETQYF TGCGCCAGCAGCCAAGGTCGACGACAGCTTGGGGGAGAGACCCAGTACTTC TRBJ2-5 TRBV4-1 . .
CATLRTTQGKQFF TGTGCTACACTGAGGACTACTCAGGGAAAGCAGTTCTTC TRBJ2-1 TRBV6-2/TRBV6-3 . many
CSARDRTRRATF TGCAGTGCTAGAGATCGGACAAGACGGGCCACCTTC TRBJ1-2 TRBV20-1 . few
CASETGQGADTQYF TGTGCCTCTGAAACGGGACAAGGCGCAGATACGCAGTATTTT TRBJ2-3 TRBV30 . many
CASSPSGPQETQYF TGTGCCAGCAGCCCGTCGGGCCCCCAAGAGACCCAGTACTTC TRBJ2-5 TRBV7-2 . many
CSALEHQETQYF TGCAGTGCCCTCGAACACCAAGAGACCCAGTACTTC TRBJ2-5 TRBV20-1 . many
CASSDGTLPTDTQYF TGCGCCAGCAGCGACGGGACTCTCCCCACAGATACGCAGTATTTT TRBJ2-3 TRBV5-1 . many
CSARRTSGSTDTQYF TGCAGTGCTAGGAGAACTAGCGGGAGCACAGATACGCAGTATTTT TRBJ2-3 TRBV20-1 TRBD2 many
CASSSDRYTEAFF TGCGCCAGCAGCTCAGACAGATACACTGAAGCTTTCTTT TRBJ1-1 TRBV4-1 . many
CASRQGYQPQHF TGTGCCAGTAGACAGGGATATCAGCCCCAGCATTTT TRBJ1-5 TRBV2 TRBD1 many
CASRETGVYETQYF TGTGCCAGCCGAGAGACAGGGGTGTACGAGACCCAGTACTTC TRBJ2-5 TRBV25-1 TRBD1 many
CSVDRGSNEQYF TGCAGCGTTGACAGGGGGTCCAACGAGCAGTACTTC TRBJ2-7 TRBV29-1 TRBD1 .
CASSLGQDGYTF TGTGCCAGCAGCTTAGGACAGGATGGCTACACCTTC TRBJ1-2 TRBV11-2 . .